The clone carrying this T cell receptor beta chain has at least ten counts. Its antigen is as yet unknown. This record belongs to a study of Graves' ophthalmopathy and Graves' hyperthyroidism. RNA transcripts were the source from which TCR beta CDR3 regions were amplified. Following a first-round RT-PCR that used HTBI primers, a second-round multiplex PCR was carried out. TCRdb passed the multiplex PCR reads through MiXCR, listing each CDR3 protein once. This table has 350,000 to 400,000 distinct CDR3 sequences, around 20% appearing once. Points from the study as a whole: Among expanded thyroid clonotypes above 0.001 frequency, most also occurred in blood. A model of 13 signatures distinguished ophthalmopathy from stable hyperthyroidism at less than 90% sensitivity and approximately 81% specificity.

This CDR3 is built from 11 residues. In germline, CDR1 is SNHLY, CDR2 FYNNEI. V lost 5 bases and J lost 13; bases outside the gene matches: 5. Disease in donors with ophthalmopathy had moderate-to-severe activity, CAS ≥3, NOSPECS ≥4 and under 3 months' duration. This TCR derives from a woman younger than 35 with Graves' ophthalmopathy. The chain employs TRBV2 and TRBJ1-5; 7 bases are shared with TRBD1. Material for sequencing was peripheral blood. This CDR3 reads CASSSTGWQHF. In DNA, the CDR3 is TGTGCCAGCAGTTCGACAGGGTGGCAGCATTTT.